This is a list of T cell receptor beta chains from one sample in a study of T cell repertoires in cytomegalovirus infection. MiXCR, run by TCRdb on the reads, gives a single entry per CDR3 protein. The data hold a few hundred thousand distinct CDR3 sequences, with around a tenth observed a single time. The sequenced material came from PBMCs. Receptors were obtained from a human donor in good health (CMV status not recorded). Some clones in this sample may be carry-over from other donors' samples. The CDR3 runs from the conserved cysteine through the conserved F or W. The D gene is left open where the match is weak. Part of the rows lack a size; the others show once, few, many or a class for expanded clones.

v_gene: TRBV20-1; abundance: -; j_gene: TRBJ2-7; d_gene: TRBD1; CDR3aa: CSANPGQGAYEQYF; CDR3nt: TGCAGTGCTAATCCGGGACAGGGGGCGTACGAGCAGTACTTC
v_gene: TRBV30; abundance: many; j_gene: TRBJ1-5; d_gene: -; CDR3aa: CAWSGGDEQPQHF; CDR3nt: TGTGCCTGGAGCGGCGGTGACGAGCAGCCCCAGCATTTT
v_gene: TRBV6-6; abundance: many; j_gene: TRBJ2-4; d_gene: -; CDR3aa: CASSSERQALKTKNIQYF; CDR3nt: TGTGCCAGCAGTTCCGAGAGACAGGCCCTCAAAACCAAAAACATTCAGTACTTC
v_gene: TRBV7-9; abundance: -; j_gene: TRBJ2-3; d_gene: TRBD2; CDR3aa: CASSEGLAGYADTQYF; CDR3nt: TGTGCCAGCAGCGAGGGACTAGCGGGATACGCAGATACGCAGTATTTT
v_gene: TRBV29-1; abundance: many; j_gene: TRBJ1-1; d_gene: -; CDR3aa: CSGGQTNTEAFF; CDR3nt: TGCAGCGGTGGACAGACGAACACTGAAGCTTTCTTT
v_gene: TRBV12-3/TRBV12-4; abundance: few; j_gene: TRBJ1-1; d_gene: TRBD1; CDR3aa: CASRATGGRTEAFF; CDR3nt: TGTGCCAGCAGAGCCACAGGGGGTAGGACTGAAGCTTTCTTT
v_gene: TRBV7-9; abundance: many; j_gene: TRBJ2-1; d_gene: -; CDR3aa: CASSLEWEQFF; CDR3nt: TGTGCCAGCAGCTTAGAGTGGGAGCAGTTCTTC
v_gene: TRBV7-2; abundance: -; j_gene: TRBJ2-1; d_gene: -; CDR3aa: CASSLGTLEQFF; CDR3nt: TGTGCCAGCAGCTTAGGGACGCTTGAGCAGTTCTTC
v_gene: TRBV20-1; abundance: -; j_gene: TRBJ1-5; d_gene: TRBD1; CDR3aa: CSARDQGTGSNQPQHF; CDR3nt: TGCAGTGCTAGAGATCAAGGGACAGGGAGCAATCAGCCCCAGCATTTT
v_gene: TRBV23-1; abundance: few; j_gene: TRBJ1-1; d_gene: TRBD1; CDR3aa: CASSHTTGGDGLGEAFF; CDR3nt: TGCGCCAGCAGTCACACAACAGGGGGCGATGGGCTGGGTGAAGCTTTCTTT
v_gene: TRBV28; abundance: few; j_gene: TRBJ2-1; d_gene: TRBD2; CDR3aa: CASSRGTMTSGRLGEQFF; CDR3nt: TGTGCCAGCAGCCGCGGGACAATGACTAGCGGGAGATTGGGCGAGCAGTTCTTC
v_gene: TRBV7-2; abundance: many; j_gene: TRBJ2-7; d_gene: TRBD1; CDR3aa: CASSLDRGKQYF; CDR3nt: TGTGCCAGCAGCTTAGACAGGGGAAAGCAGTACTTC
v_gene: TRBV7-6; abundance: few; j_gene: TRBJ1-1; d_gene: -; CDR3aa: CASSLVAGVNTEAFF; CDR3nt: TGTGCCAGCAGCTTAGTGGCAGGAGTGAACACTGAAGCTTTCTTT
v_gene: TRBV6-2/TRBV6-3; abundance: many; j_gene: TRBJ1-1; d_gene: -; CDR3aa: CASSHRVNTEAFF; CDR3nt: TGTGCCAGCAGTCACAGAGTGAACACTGAAGCTTTCTTT
v_gene: TRBV4-2; abundance: many; j_gene: TRBJ1-1; d_gene: -; CDR3aa: CASSQDSFEAFF; CDR3nt: TGTGCCAGCAGCCAAGATTCTTTTGAAGCTTTCTTT
v_gene: TRBV6-1; abundance: few; j_gene: TRBJ2-7; d_gene: -; CDR3aa: CASSDIIYEQYF; CDR3nt: TGTGCCAGCAGTGACATTATCTACGAGCAGTACTTC
v_gene: TRBV6-6; abundance: few; j_gene: TRBJ1-2; d_gene: TRBD1; CDR3aa: CASRDRGNYGYTF; CDR3nt: TGTGCCAGCAGAGACAGGGGTAACTATGGCTACACCTTC
v_gene: TRBV2; abundance: -; j_gene: TRBJ2-1; d_gene: -; CDR3aa: CASKRWGGAGNEQFF; CDR3nt: TGTGCCAGCAAGAGGTGGGGGGGGGCCGGGAATGAGCAGTTCTTC
v_gene: TRBV6-1; abundance: many; j_gene: TRBJ2-1; d_gene: -; CDR3aa: CASSEDASNEQFF; CDR3nt: TGTGCCAGCAGTGAAGACGCCTCCAATGAGCAGTTCTTC
v_gene: TRBV7-2; abundance: many; j_gene: TRBJ1-5; d_gene: -; CDR3aa: CASSLGGGKPQHF; CDR3nt: TGTGCCAGCAGCTTGGGCGGGGGAAAGCCCCAGCATTTT
v_gene: TRBV27; abundance: few; j_gene: TRBJ2-1; d_gene: TRBD1; CDR3aa: CVSRGRSEQFF; CDR3nt: TGTGTGAGCAGGGGGCGTAGTGAGCAGTTCTTC
v_gene: TRBV9; abundance: few; j_gene: TRBJ2-2; d_gene: TRBD1; CDR3aa: CASSEGAGELFF; CDR3nt: TGTGCCAGCAGCGAGGGGGCAGGGGAGCTGTTTTTT
v_gene: TRBV4-1; abundance: -; j_gene: TRBJ1-5; d_gene: -; CDR3aa: CASSQKVTGYQPQHF; CDR3nt: TGCGCCAGCAGCCAAAAAGTGACGGGGTATCAGCCCCAGCATTTT
v_gene: TRBV7-2; abundance: -; j_gene: TRBJ2-7; d_gene: TRBD2; CDR3aa: CASSSWTSGGGAEQYF; CDR3nt: TGTGCCAGCAGCTCCTGGACTAGCGGGGGGGGGGCCGAGCAGTACTTC
v_gene: TRBV7-2; abundance: many; j_gene: TRBJ1-1; d_gene: TRBD1; CDR3aa: CASSAQGAGEAFF; CDR3nt: TGTGCCAGCAGTGCTCAGGGGGCAGGTGAAGCTTTCTTT
v_gene: TRBV19; abundance: -; j_gene: TRBJ2-1; d_gene: TRBD1; CDR3aa: CATTGTGGYNEQFF; CDR3nt: TGTGCCACAACCGGGACAGGGGGTTACAATGAGCAGTTCTTC
v_gene: TRBV27; abundance: few; j_gene: TRBJ1-6; d_gene: -; CDR3aa: CASSLPREALSPLHF; CDR3nt: TGTGCCAGCAGTTTACCCAGGGAAGCCCTTTCACCCCTCCACTTT
v_gene: TRBV6-1; abundance: many; j_gene: TRBJ2-1; d_gene: TRBD2; CDR3aa: CASSGVAGAYNEQFF; CDR3nt: TGTGCCAGCAGTGGAGTAGCGGGGGCCTACAATGAGCAGTTCTTC
v_gene: TRBV4-1; abundance: -; j_gene: TRBJ2-1; d_gene: TRBD2; CDR3aa: CASSQDKGLEREQFF; CDR3nt: TGCGCCAGCAGCCAAGATAAGGGACTAGAACGCGAGCAGTTCTTC
v_gene: TRBV12-3/TRBV12-4; abundance: few; j_gene: TRBJ1-2; d_gene: -; CDR3aa: CASSVRPTLNYGYTF; CDR3nt: TGTGCCAGCAGTGTCCGGCCGACGCTTAACTATGGCTACACCTTC
v_gene: TRBV7-6; abundance: many; j_gene: TRBJ2-7; d_gene: -; CDR3aa: CASSLAITGSPYEQYF; CDR3nt: TGTGCCAGCAGCTTAGCGATAACAGGATCCCCCTACGAGCAGTACTTC
v_gene: TRBV7-9; abundance: few; j_gene: TRBJ2-7; d_gene: -; CDR3aa: CASSKPEGSYEQYF; CDR3nt: TGTGCCAGCAGTAAACCCGAAGGTTCCTACGAGCAGTACTTC
v_gene: TRBV6-2/TRBV6-3; abundance: many; j_gene: TRBJ2-2; d_gene: -; CDR3aa: CASSYPLDGGRNTGELFF; CDR3nt: TGTGCCAGCAGTTATCCGCTTGATGGGGGGAGGAACACCGGGGAGCTGTTTTTT
v_gene: TRBV2; abundance: -; j_gene: TRBJ1-5; d_gene: TRBD1; CDR3aa: CASTRGQPRQFGNQPQHF; CDR3nt: TGTGCCAGCACACGGGGACAGCCCCGTCAATTTGGCAATCAGCCCCAGCATTTT
v_gene: TRBV15; abundance: -; j_gene: TRBJ2-5; d_gene: -; CDR3aa: CATSRGHQETQYF; CDR3nt: TGTGCCACCAGCAGGGGACACCAAGAGACCCAGTACTTC
v_gene: TRBV10-1; abundance: many; j_gene: TRBJ1-1; d_gene: TRBD1; CDR3aa: CASSESTGADTEAFF; CDR3nt: TGCGCCAGCAGTGAGTCTACAGGGGCGGACACTGAAGCTTTCTTT
v_gene: TRBV6-2/TRBV6-3; abundance: few; j_gene: TRBJ1-1; d_gene: -; CDR3aa: CASRRNTANTEAFF; CDR3nt: TGTGCCAGCAGGCGTAATACAGCGAACACTGAAGCTTTCTTT
v_gene: TRBV6-5; abundance: -; j_gene: TRBJ1-2; d_gene: -; CDR3aa: CASSQPTGPSFYGYTF; CDR3nt: TGTGCCAGCAGCCAACCTACAGGGCCCTCGTTCTATGGCTACACCTTC
v_gene: TRBV30; abundance: -; j_gene: TRBJ2-7; d_gene: TRBD1; CDR3aa: CAWSGTGNYEQYF; CDR3nt: TGTGCCTGGAGTGGGACAGGGAACTACGAGCAGTACTTC
v_gene: TRBV5-6; abundance: few; j_gene: TRBJ2-7; d_gene: TRBD1; CDR3aa: CASSLRDRYYEQYF; CDR3nt: TGTGCCAGCAGCCTCCGGGACAGATATTACGAGCAGTACTTC
v_gene: TRBV20-1; abundance: few; j_gene: TRBJ2-1; d_gene: -; CDR3aa: CSASRSAFYNEQFF; CDR3nt: TGCAGTGCTAGTAGATCGGCCTTCTACAATGAGCAGTTCTTC
v_gene: TRBV5-1; abundance: -; j_gene: TRBJ2-2; d_gene: TRBD2; CDR3aa: CASSPGLAGEAGTGELFF; CDR3nt: TGCGCCAGCAGCCCGGGACTAGCGGGAGAGGCGGGGACCGGGGAGCTGTTTTTT
v_gene: TRBV14; abundance: -; j_gene: TRBJ2-5; d_gene: -; CDR3aa: CASSPLFPSKETQYF; CDR3nt: TGTGCCAGCAGCCCTCTCTTCCCTAGTAAAGAGACCCAGTACTTC
v_gene: TRBV7-2; abundance: many; j_gene: TRBJ2-3; d_gene: TRBD2; CDR3aa: CASSGTLGLAGVLRGTDTQYF; CDR3nt: TGTGCCAGCAGCGGGACATTAGGACTAGCGGGAGTGTTGAGGGGCACAGATACGCAGTATTTT
v_gene: TRBV7-2; abundance: many; j_gene: TRBJ2-7; d_gene: -; CDR3aa: CASGKGLGSSYEQYF; CDR3nt: TGTGCCAGCGGGAAGGGGCTAGGTAGCTCCTACGAGCAGTACTTC
v_gene: TRBV20-1; abundance: many; j_gene: TRBJ2-7; d_gene: TRBD2; CDR3aa: CSARSLAGQIYEQYF; CDR3nt: TGCAGTGCTAGAAGCCTAGCGGGACAAATCTACGAGCAGTACTTC
v_gene: TRBV20-1; abundance: many; j_gene: TRBJ1-6; d_gene: -; CDR3aa: CSARQQVAGGSPLHF; CDR3nt: TGCAGTGCTAGACAACAGGTCGCCGGGGGTTCACCCCTCCACTTT